The rows below give T cell receptor beta chains drawn from one sample of a study of cytomegalovirus exposure and HLA in healthy donors. Sequencing used immunoSEQ multiplex PCR; TCRdb keeps in-frame clones, though not all of them. The sample's table shows some 120,000 clones. Sequencing was done on a sample of PBMCs. These receptors came from a man in his forties in good health and CMV-seronegative. CDR3s include the opening cysteine and the closing phenylalanine or tryptophan.

cdr3_aa | j_call | v_call
CSVTGQGGYEQYF | TRBJ2-7 | TRBV29-1
CAWSVPTGLGSYGYTF | TRBJ1-2 | TRBV30
CASSMRVDTEAFF | TRBJ1-1 | TRBV7-2
CASSARNYRETAAYF | TRBJ2-7 | TRBV6-5
CASSYSVSQGGYTF | TRBJ1-2 | TRBV6-6
CASSLGQSSYEQYF | TRBJ2-7 | TRBV11-3
CASSSGQGKNYGYTF | TRBJ1-2 | TRBV11-3
CASSFPDREDQETQYF | TRBJ2-5 | TRBV28
CAISDGDRTTDTQYF | TRBJ2-3 | TRBV10-3
CAWTKGLAVPYEQYF | TRBJ2-7 | TRBV30
CASRSNSYEQYF | TRBJ2-7 | TRBV28
CAWRPLAGGFLSKNIQYF | TRBJ2-4 | TRBV30
CASELLRGRNCYGYTF | TRBJ1-2 | TRBV21-1
CASSYRDNWREQYF | TRBJ2-7 | TRBV6-6
CASSPLGQGGEANVLTF | TRBJ2-6 | TRBV5-1
CASSLTGRSSYEQYF | TRBJ2-7 | TRBV7-2
CASRDERYTQYF | TRBJ2-3 | TRBV6-6
CASSAISANSGGEQFF | TRBJ2-1 | TRBV11-2
CASSVGSRGTSGRDEQYF | TRBJ2-7 | TRBV9
CASSVTGTNTEAFF | TRBJ1-1 | TRBV9
CASSPHGGTGIYEQYF | TRBJ2-7 | TRBV4-1
CASSSYRLNTEAFF | TRBJ1-1 | TRBV5-4
CAIPTGGIGYTF | TRBJ1-2 | TRBV10-3
CASSPVGQARHSGETQYF | TRBJ2-5 | TRBV2
CASSFTGGPYGYTF | TRBJ1-2 | TRBV5-8
CATLSNTEAFF | TRBJ1-1 | TRBV10-3
CASSYSGQIYEQYF | NA | TRBV6-5
CASSQSWQGMNTEAFF | TRBJ1-1 | TRBV23-1
CASTTGGIAKNIQYF | TRBJ2-4 | TRBV19
CASSVGGTGRSGSIYEQYF | NA | TRBV9
CASSLDLMGRRNTEAFF | TRBJ1-1 | TRBV11-3
CASRLWGAGGKEQFF | TRBJ2-1 | TRBV7-8